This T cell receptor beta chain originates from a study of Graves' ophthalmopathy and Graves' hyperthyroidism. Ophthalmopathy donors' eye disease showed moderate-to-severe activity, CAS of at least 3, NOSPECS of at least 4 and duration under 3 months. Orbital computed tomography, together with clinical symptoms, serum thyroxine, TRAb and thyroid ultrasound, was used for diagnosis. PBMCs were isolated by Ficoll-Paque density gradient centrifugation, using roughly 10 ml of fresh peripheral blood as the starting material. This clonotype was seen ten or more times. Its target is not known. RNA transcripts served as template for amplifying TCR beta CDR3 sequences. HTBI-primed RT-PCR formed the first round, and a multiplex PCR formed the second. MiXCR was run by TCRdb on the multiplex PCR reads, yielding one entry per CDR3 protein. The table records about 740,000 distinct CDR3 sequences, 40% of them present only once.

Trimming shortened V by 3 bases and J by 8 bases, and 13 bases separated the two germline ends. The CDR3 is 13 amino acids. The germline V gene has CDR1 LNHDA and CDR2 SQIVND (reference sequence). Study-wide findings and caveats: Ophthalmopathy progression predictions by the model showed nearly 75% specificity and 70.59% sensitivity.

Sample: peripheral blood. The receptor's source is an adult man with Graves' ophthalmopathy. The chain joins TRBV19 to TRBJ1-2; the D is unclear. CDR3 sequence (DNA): TGTGCCAGTAGTATTAGGGCTGCCGGCGGCTACACCTTC. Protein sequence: CASSIRAAGGYTF.